The clone carrying this T cell receptor (beta chain) came up a few times. Its antigen is currently unknown. Described time point: newly diagnosed GD, antithyroid drugs for less than 3 months. With RNA extracted from PBMCs as input, the TCR library was made. This sample was included in a study of regulatory T cells in long-lasting Graves disease. To make TCR beta libraries, researchers used iRepertoire HTBI primers and Arm-PCR of CDR3 regions. TCRdb used MiXCR to reprocess the multiplex PCR reads, holding one entry per CDR3 protein. The sample carries 450,000 to 600,000 distinct CDR3 sequences, 13% recorded once. Germline V gene sequence: CDR1 SNHLY, CDR2 FYNNEI. This CDR3 has 20 amino acids. The V and J ends lost 4 bases and 2 bases respectively, with 26 bases between them. Regarding the study as a whole: Persistent disease exhibited a predilection for TRBV28, TRBJ1-2 and TRBJ2-5.

This sample was shared with a second study, whose subject was T cells in Graves' hyperthyroidism and ophthalmopathy. From that report: Patients were excluded because of uncontrolled infection, other autoimmune disease, pregnancy or lactation.

Source: peripheral blood mononuclear cells (PBMCs), taken at new diagnosis, from a patient treated with antithyroid drugs. The TCR sequence derives from a man aged 30 to 39 with Graves disease. The V and J genes are TRBV2 and TRBJ1-4; tentatively, D is TRBD1 (6 bases). The CDR3 region has the DNA TGTGCCAGCAGTGGCCTCATGGGGGCTCTAGAGATCCTCACTAATGAAAAACTGTTTTTT. This gives the protein CASSGLMGALEILTNEKLFF.